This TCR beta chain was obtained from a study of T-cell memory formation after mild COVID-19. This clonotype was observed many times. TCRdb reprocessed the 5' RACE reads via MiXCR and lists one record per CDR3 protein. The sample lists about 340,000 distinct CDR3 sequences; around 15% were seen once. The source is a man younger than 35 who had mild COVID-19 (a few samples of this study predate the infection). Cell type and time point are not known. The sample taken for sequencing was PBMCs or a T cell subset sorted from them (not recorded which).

In nucleotides, the CDR3 is TGCGCCAGCAGCCCAGCGGGGGGGCCGGGAGACTCACGGGATACGCAGTATTTT. Translation: CASSPAGGPGDSRDTQYF. V gene TRBV5-1 combines with J gene TRBJ2-3; 10 nucleotides align to TRBD2. This CDR3 is built from 18 residues. V gave up 4 bases and J gave up 6 bases; unmatched junction bases: 17. Germline assignment: CDR1 SGHRS and CDR2 YFSETQ.